Listed here are 32 T cell receptor beta chains from one sample, sequenced in a study of response to subunit inactivated influenza vaccine. TCRdb ran MiXCR on the RT-PCR reads and lists one entry per CDR3 protein. The sample carries 600,000 to 850,000 distinct CDR3 sequences, 14% recorded once. Sequenced here: PBMCs from blood, sampled 14 to 15 days before vaccination. The source of these receptors is a man over 45 who received an inactivated influenza vaccine.

This clonotype was detected only a few times. The V gene is TRBV20-1, the J gene TRBJ2-3, with 7 bases matching TRBD2. The CDR3 runs 16 residues. The V segment lost 3 bases and the J segment 5 bases; nucleotides outside the gene matches: 14. The germline V gene has CDR1 DFQATT and CDR2 SNEGSKA (reference sequence). The chain's CDR3 is CSASNLGGEAGDTQYF. The CDR3 coding sequence is TGCAGTGCTAGTAATCTTGGGGGGGAAGCGGGAGATACGCAGTATTTT.

The chain combines TRBV10-3 with TRBJ2-2; 7 bases align to TRBD1. V trimming: 8 bases; J trimming: 1 base; junction bases outside the gene matches: 25. This CDR3 comprises 21 residues. Germline assignment: CDR1 ENHRY and CDR2 SYGVKD. The CDR3 spells CAIGGPPLEGARAENTGELFF. The CDR3 DNA reads TGTGCCATCGGAGGCCCCCCACTTGAGGGGGCAAGAGCGGAGAACACCGGGGAGCTGTTTTTT.

This sequence joins TRBV4-3 and TRBJ2-7; TRBD1 agrees at 8 bases. This CDR3 comprises 17 residues. Germline-derived CDR1 and CDR2 are LGHNA and YSLEER. V gave up 0 bases and J gave up 0 bases; unmatched junction bases: 7. In DNA form, the CDR3 reads TGCGCCAGCAGCCAAGAAGGACAGGGAGGTCCCTCCTACGAGCAGTACTTC. This codes for CASSQEGQGGPSYEQYF.

This clonotype was detected ten times or more. The rearrangement joins TRBV24-1 to TRBJ2-5, with 7 bases that match TRBD1. After removal of 4 bases from V and 4 bases from J, the junction contained 5 bases not matched to a gene. The CDR3 covers 14 residues. In germline, CDR1 is KGHDR, CDR2 SFDVKD. The CDR3 spells CATSDPGTAETQYF. In DNA, the CDR3 is TGTGCCACCAGTGACCCCGGGACAGCAGAGACCCAGTACTTC.

This rearrangement joins TRBV6-2 or TRBV6-3 to TRBJ2-3; 10 bases are shared with TRBD1. The CDR3 spans 14 residues. The V and J ends lost 8 bases and 4 bases, in that order; junction bases with no gene match: 6. Per the germline V gene, CDR1 is MNHEY and CDR2 is SVGEGT. The CDR3 sequence: CASQGQGTADTQYF. The CDR3 DNA sequence: TGTGCCAGCCAGGGACAGGGGACGGCAGATACGCAGTATTTT.

This clonotype was seen a handful of times. The chain recombines TRBV4-1 with TRBJ2-7; 11 bases agree with TRBD2. The germline V gene has CDR1 MGHRA and CDR2 YSYEKL. The CDR3 spans 15 residues. Trimming took 1 base from V and 7 from J; bases not matched to a gene: 6. CDR3 bases: TGCGCCAGCAGCCAAGCTTTAGCGGGGGGGCAAGAGCAGTACTTC. As protein: CASSQALAGGQEQYF.

Only a few counts were recorded for this clonotype. The V call is TRBV6-2 or TRBV6-3, the J call TRBJ2-2; the D gene is possibly TRBD1 (7 bases). CDR1 and CDR2 from the germline V gene are MNHEY and SVGEGT. CDR3 length equals 15 residues. V was shortened by 10 bases and J by 0 bases, with 15 bases between the two germline ends. The CDR3 coding sequence is TGTGCCACCCGGGCAGGGGGGACGAACACCGGGGAGCTGTTTTTT. This translates into CATRAGGTNTGELFF.

This clonotype was seen only a few times. The chain uses TRBV27 and TRBJ2-1; 11 bases match TRBD2. After removal of 3 bases from V and 15 bases from J, the junction contained 7 bases not matched to a gene. Germline assignment: CDR1 MNHEY and CDR2 SMNVEV (reference sequence). The CDR3 is 13 residues long. CDR3 loop: CASSFTTSGSWFF. CDR3 sequence (DNA): TGTGCCAGCAGTTTCACAACTAGCGGGAGTTGGTTCTTC.

The rearrangement uses TRBV10-2 and TRBJ2-7, with 8 positions matching TRBD2. V was pared by 6 bases and J by 2 bases, with 3 bases of the junction left unmatched. The CDR3 consists of 13 residues. CDR1 is WSHSY, CDR2 SAAADI, per germline. CDR3 in amino acids: CASRIGRAYEQYF. The CDR3 DNA reads TGCGCCAGCAGGATCGGGAGGGCCTACGAGCAGTACTTC.

This clonotype appeared a few times. The chain uses TRBV4-3 and TRBJ2-3; D is ambiguous. CDR1 is LGHNA and CDR2 is YSLEER in the germline V gene. V lost 1 base and J lost 2, with 10 bases in between. This CDR3 has 15 residues. The CDR3 sequence: CASSQARIPTDTQYF. The CDR3 bases are TGCGCCAGCAGCCAAGCTCGGATTCCCACAGATACGCAGTATTTT.

This clonotype has a handful of counts. The rearrangement links TRBV7-8 to TRBJ2-5; 7 nucleotides align to TRBD2. The V and J ends lost 0 bases and 1 base, in that order; junction bases with no gene match: 2. Germline CDR1 SGHVS, CDR2 FQNEAQ. The CDR3 contains 15 residues. The CDR3 spells CASSLAGGGQETQYF. The CDR3, as DNA: TGTGCCAGCAGCTTAGCTGGCGGGGGCCAAGAGACCCAGTACTTC.

This clonotype was detected many times. This chain uses TRBV5-1 with TRBJ2-3; D call uncertain. Germline CDR1 reads SGHRS; CDR2 reads YFSETQ. The CDR3 length is 13 residues. Trimming took 0 bases from V and 3 from J, leaving 5 bases between them. The CDR3 reads CASSLVTTDTQYF. The DNA of the CDR3 is TGCGCCAGCAGCTTGGTAACGACAGATACGCAGTATTTT.

This clonotype has at least ten counts. The CDR3 reads CASSLDGNSPLHF. In DNA, the CDR3 is TGCGCCAGCAGCTTGGACGGTAATTCACCCCTCCACTTT. The chain employs TRBV5-1 and TRBJ1-6; D gene uncertain. Deletions cut 0 bases from V and 6 bases from J, with 4 bases between. CDR1 and CDR2 (germline): SGHRS, YFSETQ. CDR3 length: 13 residues.

This clonotype showed up many times. J is TRBJ2-7 and V is TRBV27, with TRBD2 identical over 10 bases. CDR3 length: 15 amino acids. Germline V gene lookup returns CDR1 MNHEY and CDR2 SMNVEV (reference sequence). V was pared by 3 bases and J by 5 bases, with 7 bases of the junction left unmatched. This CDR3 reads CASSLRSGGAHEQYF. CDR3 coding DNA: TGTGCCAGCAGTTTGAGAAGCGGGGGGGCCCACGAGCAGTACTTC.

Only a few counts were recorded for this clonotype. The chain is built from TRBV12-3 or TRBV12-4 and TRBJ2-1, with 9 bases identical to TRBD2. The CDR3 has 18 residues. V gave up 7 bases and J gave up 4 bases; unmatched junction bases: 17. The CDR3 here is CASNSPGGASGNYNEQFF. The DNA for the CDR3 is TGTGCCAGCAATTCCCCGGGGGGGGCTAGCGGGAATTACAATGAGCAGTTCTTC.

The J gene is TRBJ2-1, the V gene TRBV12-3 or TRBV12-4, with 7 bases identical to TRBD2. This CDR3 is built from 15 residues. The junction had 6 bases not matched to a gene; V was cut back by 4 bases and J by 3 bases. CDR3 in amino acids: CASSYPGGGYNEQFF. In DNA, the CDR3 is TGTGCCAGCAGTTATCCGGGGGGTGGCTACAATGAGCAGTTCTTC.

The J gene is TRBJ2-2, the V gene TRBV4-3; 8 positions match TRBD2. Trimming at V came to 0 bases and at J to 1 base, leaving 7 bases not matched to a gene. Germline V gene data show CDR1 as LGHNA and CDR2 as YSLEER. The CDR3 totals 18 residues. The CDR3 here is CASSQDLYAGGNTGELFF. CDR3 coding DNA: TGCGCCAGCAGCCAAGATCTATACGCGGGGGGGAACACCGGGGAGCTGTTTTTT.

This clonotype occurred a few times. A read error may account for a junction end that differs from germline. The J gene is TRBJ2-7, the V gene TRBV20-1, with D perhaps matching TRBD1 (6 bases). This CDR3 comprises 17 residues. Germline-derived CDR1 and CDR2 are DFQATT and SNEGSKA (reference sequence). The CDR3 sequence: CCAARPSGWTASYEQYF. In DNA form, the CDR3 reads TGCTGTGCTGCGAGGCCATCGGGATGGACAGCGAGTTACGAGCAGTACTTC.

This clonotype was seen repeatedly, ten times or more. The gene calls are TRBV3-1 and TRBJ2-1, with 7 bases that match TRBD2. The V gene's germline CDR1 is LGHDT and CDR2 YNNKEL (reference sequence). The CDR3 has 15 residues. Trimming cost V 1 base and J 4 bases; bases outside gene matches: 4. CDR3 DNA: TGTGCCAGCAGCCAAGGGGAGGGCCGTTACAATGAGCAGTTCTTC. It yields the protein CASSQGEGRYNEQFF.

This clonotype was seen more than once but under ten times. This chain joins TRBV12-3 or TRBV12-4 and TRBJ1-6, with 11 bases that match TRBD1. Trimming removed 2 bases from V and 9 bases from J; junction bases left unmatched: 3. There are 15 residues in the CDR3. CDR3 in DNA: TGTGCCAGCAGTTTATCCGGGACAGGGGGTTCACCCCTCCACTTT. Translating gives CASSLSGTGGSPLHF.

The V and J genes are TRBV9 and TRBJ2-7; TRBD2 aligns across 10 bases. Germline loops: CDR1 SGDLS, CDR2 YYNGEE. This CDR3 is built from 13 residues. Unmatched junction bases numbered 4, after V lost 4 bases and J lost 6 bases. The CDR3 coding sequence is TGTGCCAGCAGCCCGTGGACTAGCGGCGAGCAGTACTTC. It translates to CASSPWTSGEQYF.

V usage is TRBV10-3 and J usage is TRBJ2-7; maybe TRBD2 (5 bases). Germline CDR1 reads ENHRY; CDR2 reads SYGVKD. Trimming cost V 0 bases and J 1 base, with 10 bases left between them. This CDR3 has 15 amino acids. The CDR3 loop reads CAISESLSGSYEQYF. The CDR3 bases are TGTGCCATCAGTGAGTCACTATCGGGATCCTACGAGCAGTACTTC.

The chain combines TRBV5-1 with TRBJ2-1; 7 nucleotides agree with TRBD1. CDR3 length: 12 residues. V was pared by 4 bases and J by 12 bases, with 7 bases of the junction left unmatched. CDR1 is SGHRS and CDR2 is YFSETQ in the germline V gene. The CDR3 DNA sequence: TGCGCCAGCAGCCCGGACAGGATTTGGCAGTTCTTC. Its translation is CASSPDRIWQFF.

J is TRBJ2-3 and V is TRBV29-1; 8 bases agree with TRBD2. Trimming took 2 bases from V and 6 from J; bases not matched to a gene: 7. Germline assignment: CDR1 SQVTM and CDR2 ANQGSEA. The CDR3 is 14 amino acids. In DNA form, the CDR3 reads TGCAGCGTTGAAATCCAGCGGGGGACGGATACGCAGTATTTT. Protein sequence: CSVEIQRGTDTQYF.

This clonotype occurred a few times. The gene calls are TRBV2 and TRBJ2-5; 7 bases agree with TRBD2. V gave up 3 bases and J gave up 4 bases; unmatched junction bases: 11. Germline CDR1 is SNHLY and CDR2 is FYNNEI. The CDR3 contains 16 residues. CDR3 in DNA: TGTGCCAGCAGTGATGGGGACTATAGTACGCTAGAGACCCAGTACTTC. This codes for CASSDGDYSTLETQYF.

In this sample, this clonotype is medium-sized. This sequence joins TRBV7-2 and TRBJ2-3, with TRBD2 matching 12 bases. CDR1 and CDR2 (germline): SGHTA, FQGNSA. The CDR3 spans 17 residues. The V and J ends lost 3 bases and 7 bases, in that order; junction bases with no gene match: 11. The DNA for the CDR3 is TGTGCCAGCAGCTTTGGCGTGAAGACTAGCGGGAGAAATACGCAGTATTTT. Encoded protein: CASSFGVKTSGRNTQYF.

This clonotype came up a few times. The J gene is TRBJ1-1, the V gene TRBV5-1; maybe TRBD1 (6 bases). CDR1 and CDR2 from the germline V gene are SGHRS and YFSETQ. The V and J ends lost 3 bases and 2 bases respectively, with 11 bases between them. The CDR3 contains 14 residues. CDR3 nucleotide sequence: TGCGCCAGCAGCTCGAAGACAGGAAACACTGAAGCTTTCTTT. Translation gives CASSSKTGNTEAFF.

The V and J genes are TRBV20-1 and TRBJ1-5; perhaps TRBD1 as D (5 bases). Looked up from germline, CDR1 is DFQATT and CDR2 is SNEGSKA (reference sequence). V was cut by 3 bases and J by 6 bases, with 12 bases left in between. The CDR3 sequence is 13 residues long. DNA for the CDR3: TGCAGTGCTAGGGCCGCCCAGGGTCAGCCCCAGCATTTT. Translation: CSARAAQGQPQHF.

This clonotype showed up just a few times. The chain links TRBV9 to TRBJ2-3, with D maybe TRBD2 (6 bases). Between the trimmed V and J ends, which lost 0 bases and 1 base, there was a span of 9 bases. The CDR3 loop spans 15 amino acids. From germline, CDR1 is SGDLS and CDR2 YYNGEE. DNA of the CDR3: TGTGCCAGCAGCGTAGGCGGGAAGGGCACAGATACGCAGTATTTT. This encodes CASSVGGKGTDTQYF.

The gene calls are TRBV9 and TRBJ2-5; TRBD2 matches at 14 bases. The germline V gene encodes CDR1 SGDLS and CDR2 YYNGEE. J lost 4 bases, V lost 3 bases, and 2 bases had no gene match. CDR3 length: 15 residues. The CDR3 loop reads CASSEGTSGGETQYF. In DNA, the CDR3 is TGTGCCAGCAGCGAAGGGACTAGCGGGGGAGAGACCCAGTACTTC.

The J gene is TRBJ2-2, the V gene TRBV7-2, with 8 bases lining up with TRBD1. There are 16 residues in the CDR3. The trim removed 5 bases at V and 1 base at J, leaving 6 bases unmatched. CDR1 is SGHTA and CDR2 is FQGNSA in the germline V gene. The CDR3 loop reads CASSRGQGLNTGELFF. Here the CDR3 DNA reads TGTGCCAGCAGCCGAGGACAGGGACTGAACACCGGGGAGCTGTTTTTT.

Many counts were recorded for this clonotype. The J gene is TRBJ2-7, the V gene TRBV9, with no clear D. This CDR3 is 15 amino acids long. CDR1 and CDR2 (germline): SGDLS, YYNGEE. The germline V and J ends were trimmed by 0 bases and 1 base, with 11 bases remaining between them. CDR3 protein: CASSVGPPPSYEQYF. The CDR3 coding sequence is TGTGCCAGCAGCGTAGGACCGCCACCTTCCTACGAGCAGTACTTC.